The 11 T cell receptor beta chains below were found in one sample sequenced in a study of blood T cell repertoires in COVID-19. Some clones are missing from TCRdb's copy, which holds only in-frame ones; the method was immunoSEQ multiplex PCR. The sample gives a few hundred thousand clones, 88% of which show up once; 2.5% to 3.5% is in the top ten. Sequenced sample: PBMCs or T cells enriched from blood (not recorded which). All receptors come from a woman in her forties who had been exposed to COVID-19.

About this clone: An end of the junction does not agree with germline; a read error may underlie this. The chain links TRBV28 to TRBJ1-6, with TRBD1 matching 8 bases. From germline, CDR1 is MDHEN and CDR2 SYDVKM. The CDR3 has 15 residues. CDR3 DNA: TGTGCCAGCAAAACTGGGACAGGCCCCAATTCACTCCTCCACTTT. Protein product: CASKTGTGPNSLLHF.

The gene calls are TRBV5-4 and TRBJ1-2, with 7 nucleotides matching TRBD1. This CDR3 has 14 amino acids. J was trimmed by 5 bases and V by 0 bases; bases with no gene match: 4. Germline V gene data show CDR1 as SGHNT and CDR2 as YYREEE (reference sequence). CDR3 protein: CASSLGQGSYGYTF. In DNA, the CDR3 is TGTGCCAGCAGCTTGGGACAGGGATCATATGGCTACACCTTC.

The chain couples TRBV7-9 to TRBJ1-5; D perhaps matches TRBD1 (5 bases). Germline CDR1 reads SEHNR; CDR2 reads FQNEAQ (reference sequence). V lost 1 base and J 2 bases, leaving 9 bases between the germline ends. The CDR3 has 15 amino acids. Here the CDR3 DNA reads TGTGCCAGCAGCTTAGACAGGTGGGGCAATCAGCCCCAGCATTTT. It yields the protein CASSLDRWGNQPQHF.

This clone has a count of ten or more. The chain employs TRBV5-1 and TRBJ1-5; D possibly corresponds to TRBD1 (6 bases). The CDR3 spans 16 residues. CDR1 SGHRS and CDR2 YFSETQ come from the germline V gene. V was cut by 4 bases and J by 2 bases, with 16 bases left in between. The CDR3 sequence: CASSLTGLNGNQPQHF. CDR3 sequence (DNA): TGCGCCAGCAGCCTCACAGGGCTGAATGGCAATCAGCCCCAGCATTTT. The full variable domain, with the rest looked up from reference TRBV5-1 and TRBJ1-5, is KAGVTQTPRYLIKTRGQQVTLSCSPISGHRSVSWYQQTPGQGLQFLFEYFSETQRNKGNFPGRFSGRQFSNSRSEMNVSTLELGDSALYLCASSLTGLNGNQPQHFGDGTRLSIL.

This rearrangement joins TRBV19 to TRBJ2-1, with 7 bases matching TRBD1. Germline lookup yields CDR1 LNHDA and CDR2 SQIVND (reference sequence). V lost 3 bases, J lost 5 bases, and 7 bases stayed unmatched. The CDR3 has 15 residues. CDR3 region: CASSILGGRDNEQFF. The CDR3 bases are TGTGCCAGTAGTATTCTAGGGGGCAGGGACAATGAGCAGTTCTTC.

This rearrangement joins TRBV4-1 to TRBJ2-7, with a tentative D call TRBD1 (6 bases). This CDR3 region has 14 residues. Germline assignment: CDR1 MGHRA and CDR2 YSYEKL. CDR3 DNA sequence: TGCGCCAGCAGCCAAGGGACGTTCCCCCAGGGGCGGCACGTC. Translated: CASSQGTFPQGRHV.

The chain combines TRBV7-3 with TRBJ2-5; 8 bases map to TRBD1. The CDR3 extends over 13 amino acids. J was trimmed by 5 bases and V by 5 bases; bases with no gene match: 4. Germline assignment: CDR1 SGHTA and CDR2 FQGTGA. CDR3 region: CASSGQGAETQYF. CDR3 sequence (DNA): TGTGCCAGCAGCGGACAGGGCGCGGAGACCCAGTACTTC. Filled out from reference TRBV7-3 and TRBJ2-5, the complete variable domain reads GAGVSQTPSNKVTEKGKYVELRCDPISGHTALYWYRQSLGQGPEFLIYFQGTGAADDSGLPNDRFFAVRPEGSVSTLKIQRTERGDSAVYLCASSGQGAETQYFGPGTRLLVL.

V and J are TRBV5-6 and TRBJ2-3; D is possibly TRBD2 (5 bases). Germline V CDR1 and CDR2: SGHDT, YYEEEE. V lost 4 bases and J 2 bases, leaving 14 bases between the germline ends. This CDR3 has 15 residues. The CDR3 spells CASSGGYDHTDTQYF. The DNA of the CDR3 is TGTGCCAGCAGCGGAGGCTACGACCACACAGATACGCAGTATTTT.

The genes are TRBV11-1 and TRBJ2-1; TRBD2 is a possible D gene (6 bases). The ends were cut back, 5 bases at V and 8 bases at J, with 16 bases in the middle. The length of the CDR3 is 14 residues. Germline CDR1 and CDR2: SGHAT and FQDESV (reference sequence). DNA of the CDR3: TGTGCCAGCAGCGTACGGGACTCCAGGGATGAGCAGTTCTTC. Protein sequence: CASSVRDSRDEQFF.

Worth noting for this clone: Mismatch with germline at one junction end may stem from a read error. J is TRBJ1-1 and V is TRBV5-1; a weak D match, TRBD1 (6 bases). The CDR3 sequence is 14 residues long. Germline loops: CDR1 SGHRS, CDR2 YFSETQ. CDR3 DNA sequence: TGTGCCAGCAGCATAACAGGGAGGGGGGCTGAAGCTTTCTTT. Translated, it gives CASSITGRGAEAFF.

The table lists this clone with a count of one. V and J are TRBV18 and TRBJ1-1; 9 bases match TRBD1. V gave up 5 bases and J gave up 4 bases; unmatched junction bases: 8. The CDR3 runs to 15 residues. Germline V gene lookup returns CDR1 KGHSH and CDR2 LQKENI. For the CDR3, the DNA is TGTGCCAGCTCAGTCGGGACAGGGTATATCACTGAAGCTTTCTTT. It is translated as CASSVGTGYITEAFF. The full variable domain, rest sourced from reference TRBV18 and TRBJ1-1, is NAGVMQNPRHLVRRRGQEARLRCSPMKGHSHVYWYRQLPEEGLKFMVYLQKENIIDESGMPKERFSAEFPKEGPSILRIQQVVRGDSAAYFCASSVGTGYITEAFFGQGTRLTVV.